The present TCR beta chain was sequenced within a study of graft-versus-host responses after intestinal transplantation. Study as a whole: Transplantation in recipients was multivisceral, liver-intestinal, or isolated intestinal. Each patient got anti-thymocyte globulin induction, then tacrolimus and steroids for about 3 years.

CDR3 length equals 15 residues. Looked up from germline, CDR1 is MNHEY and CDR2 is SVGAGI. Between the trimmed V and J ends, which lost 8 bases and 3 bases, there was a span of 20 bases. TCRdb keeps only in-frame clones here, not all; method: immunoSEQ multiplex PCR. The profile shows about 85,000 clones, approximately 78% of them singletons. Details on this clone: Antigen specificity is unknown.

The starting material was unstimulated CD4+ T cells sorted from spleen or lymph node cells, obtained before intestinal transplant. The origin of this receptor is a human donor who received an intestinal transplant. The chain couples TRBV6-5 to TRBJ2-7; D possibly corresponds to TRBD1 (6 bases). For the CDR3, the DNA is TGTGCCAGCGGGACCTTGGGGGCCCCGATCTACGAGCAGTACTTC. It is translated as CASGTLGAPIYEQYF.